These 8 T cell receptor beta chains were sequenced from one sample in a study of cytomegalovirus exposure and HLA in healthy donors. Use of 60 Vbeta and 13 Jbeta primers characterized the PCR. TCRdb's table, derived via immunoSEQ multiplex PCR, lists solely in-frame clones and lacks some. The table records under 140,000 clones, around 80% of them present only once. Sequencing used PBMCs. The origin of the receptors is a man aged 30-40 years in good health and CMV-seropositive.

The V call is TRBV19, the J call TRBJ2-1, with TRBD1 matching 7 bases. Trimming removed 5 bases from V and 9 bases from J; junction bases left unmatched: 7. This CDR3 comprises 13 residues. CDR1 LNHDA and CDR2 SQIVND come from the germline V gene (reference sequence). CDR3 sequence: CASSLTGAIEQFF. The CDR3 DNA reads TGTGCCAGTAGTCTAACAGGGGCCATTGAGCAGTTCTTC.

The CDR3 DNA reads as TGTGCCAGCTCCCCCCGGCCTAGCGGGGGGGCAGATACGCAGTATTTT. Its translation: CASSPRPSGGADTQYF. The chain links TRBV18 to TRBJ2-3; 12 nucleotides match TRBD2. Unmatched junction bases numbered 8, after V lost 6 bases and J lost 4 bases. Germline V gene sequence: CDR1 KGHSH, CDR2 LQKENI. The CDR3 loop spans 16 amino acids.

The V call is TRBV6-1, the J call TRBJ2-2; D perhaps matches TRBD1 (6 bases). Germline-derived CDR1 and CDR2 are MNHNS and SASEGT. The CDR3 spans 13 residues. V shed 3 bases and J shed 6 bases, with 8 bases lying between them. The CDR3 sequence: CASSEWGPGELFF. In DNA, the CDR3 is TGTGCCAGCAGTGAGTGGGGGCCCGGGGAGCTGTTTTTT.

CDR3: CASSQGVLAGVYEQYF. The CDR3 DNA is TGTGCCAGCAGCCAAGGGGTTCTAGCGGGGGTCTACGAGCAGTACTTC. The chain carries TRBV4-2 and TRBJ2-7; 10 nucleotides align to TRBD2. Trimming took 1 base from V and 3 from J; bases not matched to a gene: 6. Germline CDR1 LGHNA, CDR2 YNFKEQ. The CDR3 extends over 16 amino acids.

In DNA form, the CDR3 reads TGTGCCAGCAGTGGAGGGACCAAATCGGGTGAGCAGTACTTC. This sequence encodes CASSGGTKSGEQYF. The chain employs TRBV6-5 and TRBJ2-7; D may be TRBD2 (6 bases). The CDR3 totals 14 residues. V was pared by 5 bases and J by 7 bases, with 18 bases between. Germline CDR1 is MNHEY and CDR2 is SVGAGI.

This chain joins TRBV5-6 and TRBJ1-1, with no clear D. CDR3 length equals 14 residues. In germline, CDR1 is SGHDT, CDR2 YYEEEE. V was pared by 0 bases and J by 1 base, with 7 bases between. The CDR3 DNA is TGTGCCAGCAGCTTGGACAGCGGGAACACTGAAGCTTTCTTT. This gives the protein CASSLDSGNTEAFF.

CDR3 sequence: CASSLGDSSNQPQHF. The CDR3 DNA sequence: TGTGCCAGCAGCTTAGGGGACAGCAGCAATCAGCCCCAGCATTTT. The chain couples TRBV7-8 to TRBJ1-5; 7 bases map to TRBD1. The CDR3 has 15 residues. J was trimmed by 1 base and V by 1 base; bases with no gene match: 1. Germline CDR1 and CDR2: SGHVS and FQNEAQ.

The chain has TRBV7-6 and TRBJ2-7; a weak D match, TRBD1 (5 bases). V lost 5 bases to trimming and J lost 4 bases, with 18 bases between them. The CDR3 covers 15 residues. Germline V gene data show CDR1 as SGHVS and CDR2 as FNYEAQ. CDR3 bases: TGTGCCAGCAGCCCAGGGATCGGTCCCGGGTACGAGCAGTACTTC. It translates to CASSPGIGPGYEQYF.